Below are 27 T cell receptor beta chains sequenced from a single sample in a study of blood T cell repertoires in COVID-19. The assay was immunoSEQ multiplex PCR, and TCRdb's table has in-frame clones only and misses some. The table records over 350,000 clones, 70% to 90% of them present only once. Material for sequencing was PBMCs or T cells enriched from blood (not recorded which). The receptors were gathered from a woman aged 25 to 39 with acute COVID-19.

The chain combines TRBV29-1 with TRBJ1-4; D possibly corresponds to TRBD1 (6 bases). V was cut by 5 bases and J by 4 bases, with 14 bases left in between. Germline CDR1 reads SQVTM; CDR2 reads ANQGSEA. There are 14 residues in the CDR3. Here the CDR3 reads CSVFLGARNEKLFF. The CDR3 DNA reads TGCAGCGTTTTTTTGGGGGCACGTAATGAAAAACTGTTTTTT.

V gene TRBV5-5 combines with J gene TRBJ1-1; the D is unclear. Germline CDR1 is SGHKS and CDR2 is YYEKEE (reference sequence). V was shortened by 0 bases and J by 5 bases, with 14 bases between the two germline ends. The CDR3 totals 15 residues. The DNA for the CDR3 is TGTGCCAGCAGCTTGGTATCGGGTGGTGGGACTGAAGCTTTCTTT. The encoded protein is CASSLVSGGGTEAFF.

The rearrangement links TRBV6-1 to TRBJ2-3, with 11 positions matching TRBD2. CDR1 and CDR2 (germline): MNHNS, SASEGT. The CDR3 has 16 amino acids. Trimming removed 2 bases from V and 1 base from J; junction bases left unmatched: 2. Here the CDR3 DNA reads TGTGCCAGCAGTGAAAGACTAGCGGGGCGCACAGATACGCAGTATTTT. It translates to CASSERLAGRTDTQYF.

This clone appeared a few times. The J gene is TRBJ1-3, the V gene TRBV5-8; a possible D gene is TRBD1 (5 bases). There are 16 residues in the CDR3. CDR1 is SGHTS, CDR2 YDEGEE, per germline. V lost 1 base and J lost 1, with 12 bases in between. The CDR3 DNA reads TGTGCCAGCAGCTTGTTTTCGGGACTTTCTGGAAACACCATATATTTT. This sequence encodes CASSLFSGLSGNTIYF.

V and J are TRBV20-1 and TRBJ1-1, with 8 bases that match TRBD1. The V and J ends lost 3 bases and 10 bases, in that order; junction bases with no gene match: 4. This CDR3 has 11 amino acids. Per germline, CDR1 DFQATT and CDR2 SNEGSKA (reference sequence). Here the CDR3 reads CSASRGQGAFF. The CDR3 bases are TGCAGTGCTAGCCGCGGACAGGGAGCTTTCTTT.

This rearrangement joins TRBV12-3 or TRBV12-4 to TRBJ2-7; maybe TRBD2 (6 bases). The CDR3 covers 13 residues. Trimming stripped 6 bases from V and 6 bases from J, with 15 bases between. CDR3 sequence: CASSPRVAVEQYF. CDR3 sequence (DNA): TGTGCCAGCAGCCCGAGGGTAGCGGTCGAGCAGTACTTC.

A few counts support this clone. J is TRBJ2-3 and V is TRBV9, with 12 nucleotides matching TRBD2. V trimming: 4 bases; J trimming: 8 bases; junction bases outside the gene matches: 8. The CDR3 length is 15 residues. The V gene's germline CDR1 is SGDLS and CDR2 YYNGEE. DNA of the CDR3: TGTGCCAGCAGCCCAGGACTAGCGGGGATAGGTACGCAGTATTTT. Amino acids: CASSPGLAGIGTQYF.

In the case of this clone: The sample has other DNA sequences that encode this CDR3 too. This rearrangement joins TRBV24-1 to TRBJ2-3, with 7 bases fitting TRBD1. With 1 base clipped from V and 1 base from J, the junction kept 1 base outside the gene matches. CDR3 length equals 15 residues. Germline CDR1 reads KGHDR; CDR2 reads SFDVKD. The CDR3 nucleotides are TGTGCCACCAGTGATTTCGGACAGGGCACAGATACGCAGTATTTT. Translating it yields CATSDFGQGTDTQYF.

The CDR3 DNA sequence: TGTGCCAGCAGTACCCAGGTCAGCAAGGGGCTCTATGGCTACACCTTC. Encoded protein: CASSTQVSKGLYGYTF. V gene TRBV27 combines with J gene TRBJ1-2, with D perhaps TRBD1 (5 bases). Deletions cut 5 bases from V and 4 bases from J, with 20 bases between. This CDR3 has 16 amino acids. Per the germline V gene, CDR1 is MNHEY and CDR2 is SMNVEV (reference sequence).

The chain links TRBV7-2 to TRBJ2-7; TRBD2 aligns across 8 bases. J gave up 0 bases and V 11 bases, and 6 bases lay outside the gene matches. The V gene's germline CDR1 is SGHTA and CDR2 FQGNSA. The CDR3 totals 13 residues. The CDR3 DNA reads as TGTGCCGTGCGGGGGGCCCTCTCCTACGAGCAGTACTTC. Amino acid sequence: CAVRGALSYEQYF.

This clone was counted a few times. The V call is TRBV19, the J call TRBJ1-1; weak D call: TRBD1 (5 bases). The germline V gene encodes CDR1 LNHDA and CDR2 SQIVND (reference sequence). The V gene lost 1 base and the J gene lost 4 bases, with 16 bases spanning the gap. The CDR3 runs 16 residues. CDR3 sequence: CASSIGGAGPGTEAFF. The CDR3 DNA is TGTGCCAGTAGTATAGGGGGCGCGGGGCCGGGCACTGAAGCTTTCTTT.

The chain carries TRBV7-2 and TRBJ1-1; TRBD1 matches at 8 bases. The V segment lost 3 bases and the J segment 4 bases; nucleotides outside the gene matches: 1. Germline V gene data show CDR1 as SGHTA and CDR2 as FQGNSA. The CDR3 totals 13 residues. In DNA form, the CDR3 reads TGTGCCAGCAGCTTTACAGGGGGCACTGAAGCTTTCTTT. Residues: CASSFTGGTEAFF.

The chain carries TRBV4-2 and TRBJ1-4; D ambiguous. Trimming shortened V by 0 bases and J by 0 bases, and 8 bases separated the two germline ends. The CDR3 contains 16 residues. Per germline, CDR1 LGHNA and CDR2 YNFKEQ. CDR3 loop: CASSQDAAPTNEKLFF. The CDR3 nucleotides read TGTGCCAGCAGCCAAGATGCGGCGCCAACTAATGAAAAACTGTTTTTT.

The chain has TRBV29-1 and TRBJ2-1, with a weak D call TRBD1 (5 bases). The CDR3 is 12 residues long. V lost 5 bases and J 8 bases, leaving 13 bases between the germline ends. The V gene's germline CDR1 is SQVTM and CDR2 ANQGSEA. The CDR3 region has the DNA TGCAGCGTTCGGGCAGGGTGGGATGAGCAGTTCTTC. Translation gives CSVRAGWDEQFF.

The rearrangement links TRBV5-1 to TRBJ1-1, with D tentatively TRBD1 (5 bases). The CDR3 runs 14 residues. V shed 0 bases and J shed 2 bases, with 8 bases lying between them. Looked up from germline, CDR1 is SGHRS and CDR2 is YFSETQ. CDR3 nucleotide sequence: TGCGCCAGCAGCTTGGCCACAGGAAACACTGAAGCTTTCTTT. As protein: CASSLATGNTEAFF.

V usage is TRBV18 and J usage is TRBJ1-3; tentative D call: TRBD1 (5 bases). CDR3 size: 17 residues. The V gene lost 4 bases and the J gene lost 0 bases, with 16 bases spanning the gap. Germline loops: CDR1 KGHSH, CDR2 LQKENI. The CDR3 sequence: CASSLMGTPISGNTIYF. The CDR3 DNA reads TGTGCCAGCTCACTCATGGGGACTCCTATCTCTGGAAACACCATATATTTT.

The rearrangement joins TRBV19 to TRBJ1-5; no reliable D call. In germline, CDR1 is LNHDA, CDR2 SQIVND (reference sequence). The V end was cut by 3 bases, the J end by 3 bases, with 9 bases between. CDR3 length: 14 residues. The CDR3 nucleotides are TGTGCCAGTAGTATGGAGGGAATCAATCAGCCCCAGCATTTT. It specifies CASSMEGINQPQHF. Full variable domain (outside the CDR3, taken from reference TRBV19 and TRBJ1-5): DGGITQSPKYLFRKEGQNVTLSCEQNLNHDAMYWYRQDPGQGLRLIYYSQIVNDFQKGDIAEGYSVSREKKESFPLTVTSAQKNPTAFYLCASSMEGINQPQHFGDGTRLSIL.

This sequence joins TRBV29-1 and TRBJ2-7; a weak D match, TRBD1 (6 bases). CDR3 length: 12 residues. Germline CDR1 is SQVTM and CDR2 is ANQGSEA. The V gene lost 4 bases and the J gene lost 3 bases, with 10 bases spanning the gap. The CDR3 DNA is TGCAGCGTTGGACAGGACCGCTACGAGCAGTACTTC. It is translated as CSVGQDRYEQYF.

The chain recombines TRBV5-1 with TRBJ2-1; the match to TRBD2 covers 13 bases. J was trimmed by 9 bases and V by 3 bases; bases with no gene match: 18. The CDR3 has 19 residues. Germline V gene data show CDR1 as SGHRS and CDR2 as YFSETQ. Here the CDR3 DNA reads TGCGCCAGCAGCTCCTACCTCGGGACTAGCGGGAATTATTGGGGTGAGCAGTTCTTC. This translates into CASSSYLGTSGNYWGEQFF. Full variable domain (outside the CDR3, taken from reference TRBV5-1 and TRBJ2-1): KAGVTQTPRYLIKTRGQQVTLSCSPISGHRSVSWYQQTPGQGLQFLFEYFSETQRNKGNFPGRFSGRQFSNSRSEMNVSTLELGDSALYLCASSSYLGTSGNYWGEQFFGPGTRLTVL.

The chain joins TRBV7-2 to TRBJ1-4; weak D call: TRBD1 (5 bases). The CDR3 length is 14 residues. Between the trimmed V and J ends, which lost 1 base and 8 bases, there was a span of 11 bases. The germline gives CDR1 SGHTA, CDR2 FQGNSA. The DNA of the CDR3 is TGTGCCAGCAGCTTAGTGGATGGGGCAGAAAAACTGTTTTTT. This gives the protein CASSLVDGAEKLFF.

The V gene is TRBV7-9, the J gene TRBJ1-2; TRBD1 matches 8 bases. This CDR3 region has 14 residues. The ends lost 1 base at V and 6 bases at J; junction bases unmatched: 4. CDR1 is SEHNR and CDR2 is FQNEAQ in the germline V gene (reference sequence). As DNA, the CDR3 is TGTGCCAGCAGCTTAGAGTCAGGGGGCGATGGCTACACCTTC. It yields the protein CASSLESGGDGYTF.

The CDR3 loop reads CASSDRVREKLFF. The CDR3 DNA reads as TGTGCCAGCAGTGATCGGGTTCGGGAAAAACTGTTTTTT. The chain combines TRBV2 with TRBJ1-4; D not certain. Germline CDR1 and CDR2: SNHLY and FYNNEI. The CDR3 spans 13 residues. Deletions cut 3 bases from V and 8 bases from J, with 10 bases between.

The CDR3 DNA reads TGTGCTAGTGCCCGGGGAGGGGTTATACAGCCCCAGCATTTT. Its protein is CASARGGVIQPQHF. The chain links TRBV12-5 to TRBJ1-5, with a weak D call TRBD1 (5 bases). CDR1 and CDR2 (germline): LGHNT, FRNRAP. The V end was cut by 7 bases, the J end by 7 bases, with 17 bases between. The CDR3 runs to 14 residues. Using reference TRBV12-5 and TRBJ1-5 for the parts outside the CDR3, the full variable domain is DARVTQTPRHKVTEMGQEVTMRCQPILGHNTVFWYRQTMMQGLELLAYFRNRAPLDDSGMPKDRFSAEMPDATLATLKIQPSEPRDSAVYFCASARGGVIQPQHFGDGTRLSIL.

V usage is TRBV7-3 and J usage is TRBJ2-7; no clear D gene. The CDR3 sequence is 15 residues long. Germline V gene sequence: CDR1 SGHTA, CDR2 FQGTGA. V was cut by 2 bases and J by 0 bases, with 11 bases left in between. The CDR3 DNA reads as TGTGCCAGCAGCTTAGACGGAGTGGGCTCCTACGAGCAGTACTTC. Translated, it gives CASSLDGVGSYEQYF.

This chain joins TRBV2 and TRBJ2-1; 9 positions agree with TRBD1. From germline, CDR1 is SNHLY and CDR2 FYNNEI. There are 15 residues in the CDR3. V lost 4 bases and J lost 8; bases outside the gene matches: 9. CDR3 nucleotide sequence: TGTGCCAGCAGTGGGACAGGGGCCTATATTGATGAGCAGTTCTTC. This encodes CASSGTGAYIDEQFF.

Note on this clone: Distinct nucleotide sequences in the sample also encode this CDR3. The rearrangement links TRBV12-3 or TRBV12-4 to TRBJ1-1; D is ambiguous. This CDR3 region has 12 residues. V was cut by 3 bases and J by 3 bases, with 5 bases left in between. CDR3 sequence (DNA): TGTGCCAGCAGTTTCTCCGACACTGAAGCTTTCTTT. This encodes CASSFSDTEAFF.

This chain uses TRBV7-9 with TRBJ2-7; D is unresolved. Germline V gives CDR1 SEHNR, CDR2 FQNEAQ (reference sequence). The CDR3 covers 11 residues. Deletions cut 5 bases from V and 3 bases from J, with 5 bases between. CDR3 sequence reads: CASSPHYEQYF. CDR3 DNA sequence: TGTGCCAGCAGCCCACACTACGAGCAGTACTTC.